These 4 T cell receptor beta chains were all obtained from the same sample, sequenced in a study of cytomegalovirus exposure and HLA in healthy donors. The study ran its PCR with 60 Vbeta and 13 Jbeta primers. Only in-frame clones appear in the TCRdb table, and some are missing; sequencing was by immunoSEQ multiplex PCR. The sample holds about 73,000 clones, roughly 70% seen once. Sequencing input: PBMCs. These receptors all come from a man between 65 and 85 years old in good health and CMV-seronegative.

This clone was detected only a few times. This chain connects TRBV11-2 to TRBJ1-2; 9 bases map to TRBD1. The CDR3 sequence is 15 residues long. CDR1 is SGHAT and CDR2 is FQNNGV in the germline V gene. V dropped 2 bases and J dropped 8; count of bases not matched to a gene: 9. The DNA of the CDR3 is TGTGCCAGCAGCTTATCACCGGGACAGGGCCGGGGCTACACCTTC. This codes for CASSLSPGQGRGYTF.

The CDR3 bases are TGTGCCAGCAGCTTCCGGGACAGGGACTACGAGCAGTACTTC. This sequence encodes CASSFRDRDYEQYF. V is TRBV7-8 and J is TRBJ2-7, with 9 bases fitting TRBD1. The V gene's germline CDR1 is SGHVS and CDR2 FQNEAQ. The CDR3 has 14 amino acids. With 3 bases clipped from V and 3 bases from J, the junction kept 3 bases outside the gene matches.

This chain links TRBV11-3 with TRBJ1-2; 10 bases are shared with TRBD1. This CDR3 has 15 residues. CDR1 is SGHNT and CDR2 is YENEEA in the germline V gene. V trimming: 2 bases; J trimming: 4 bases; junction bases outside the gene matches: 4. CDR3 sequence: CASSLRRTGGYGYTF. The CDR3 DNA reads TGTGCCAGCAGCTTAAGGAGGACAGGGGGCTATGGCTACACCTTC.

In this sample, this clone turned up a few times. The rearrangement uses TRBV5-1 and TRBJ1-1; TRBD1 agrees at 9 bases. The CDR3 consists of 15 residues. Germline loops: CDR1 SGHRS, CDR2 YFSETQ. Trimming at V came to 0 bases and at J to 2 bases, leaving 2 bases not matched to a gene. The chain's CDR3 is CASSLGDRANTEAFF. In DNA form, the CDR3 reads TGCGCCAGCAGCTTGGGGGACAGGGCAAACACTGAAGCTTTCTTT.